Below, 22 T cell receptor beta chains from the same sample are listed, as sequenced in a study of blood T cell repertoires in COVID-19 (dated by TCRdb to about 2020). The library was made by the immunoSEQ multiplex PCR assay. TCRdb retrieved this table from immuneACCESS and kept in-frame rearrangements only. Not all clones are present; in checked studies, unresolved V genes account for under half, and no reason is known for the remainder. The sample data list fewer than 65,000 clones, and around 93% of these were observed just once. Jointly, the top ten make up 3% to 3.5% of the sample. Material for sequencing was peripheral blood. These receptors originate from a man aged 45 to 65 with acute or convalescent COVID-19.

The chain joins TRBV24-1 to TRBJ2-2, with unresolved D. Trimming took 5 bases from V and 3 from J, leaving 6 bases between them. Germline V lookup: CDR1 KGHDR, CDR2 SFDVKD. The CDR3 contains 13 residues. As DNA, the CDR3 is TGTGCCACCAGTGGTACAGACACCGGGGAGCTGTTTTTT. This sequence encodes CATSGTDTGELFF.

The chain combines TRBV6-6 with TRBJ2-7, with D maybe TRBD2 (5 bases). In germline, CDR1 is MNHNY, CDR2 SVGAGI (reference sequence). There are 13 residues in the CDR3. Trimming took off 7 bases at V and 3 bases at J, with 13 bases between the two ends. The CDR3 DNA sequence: TGTGCCAGCATTACGTCGGGGATCTACGAGCAGTACTTC. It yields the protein CASITSGIYEQYF.

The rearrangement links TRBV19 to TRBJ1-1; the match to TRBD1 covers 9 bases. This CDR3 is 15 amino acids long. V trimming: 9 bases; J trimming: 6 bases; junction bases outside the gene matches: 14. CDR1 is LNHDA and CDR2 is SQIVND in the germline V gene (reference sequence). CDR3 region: CASIIGTGIAAEAFF. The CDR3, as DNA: TGTGCCAGCATTATCGGGACAGGGATAGCGGCTGAAGCTTTCTTT.

Written as DNA, the CDR3 is TGTGCCAGTAGTTTACAGGGGGAGGGTTTTAGCAATCAGCCCCAGCATTTT. Protein sequence: CASSLQGEGFSNQPQHF. V and J are TRBV19 and TRBJ1-5; 8 bases fit TRBD1. The CDR3 is 17 residues long. Germline V gives CDR1 LNHDA, CDR2 SQIVND (reference sequence). The V gene end was trimmed by 5 bases and the J gene end by 0 bases; junction bases not matched to a gene: 9.

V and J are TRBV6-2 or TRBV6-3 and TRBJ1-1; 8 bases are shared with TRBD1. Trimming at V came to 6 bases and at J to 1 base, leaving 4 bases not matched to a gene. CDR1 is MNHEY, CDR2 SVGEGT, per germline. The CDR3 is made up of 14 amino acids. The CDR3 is CASSRQGWNTEAFF. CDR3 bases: TGTGCCAGCAGCCGACAGGGGTGGAACACTGAAGCTTTCTTT.

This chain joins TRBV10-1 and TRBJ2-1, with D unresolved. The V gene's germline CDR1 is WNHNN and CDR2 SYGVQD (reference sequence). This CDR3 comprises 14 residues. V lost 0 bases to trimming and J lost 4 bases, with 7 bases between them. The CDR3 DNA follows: TGCGCCAGCAGTGAGTCGATCGGGTACAATGAGCAGTTCTTC. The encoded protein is CASSESIGYNEQFF.

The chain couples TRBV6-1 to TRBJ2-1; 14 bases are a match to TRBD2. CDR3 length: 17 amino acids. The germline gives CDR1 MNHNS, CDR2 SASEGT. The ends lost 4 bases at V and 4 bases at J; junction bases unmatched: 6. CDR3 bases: TGTGCCAGCAGTGCCCGGACTAGCGGGGGGACATACAATGAGCAGTTCTTC. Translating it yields CASSARTSGGTYNEQFF.

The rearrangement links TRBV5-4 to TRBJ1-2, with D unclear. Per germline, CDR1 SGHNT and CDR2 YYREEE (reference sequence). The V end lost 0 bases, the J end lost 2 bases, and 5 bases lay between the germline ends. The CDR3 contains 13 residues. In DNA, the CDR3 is TGTGCCAGCAGCTTGGCCGGGAACTATGGCTACACCTTC. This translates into CASSLAGNYGYTF.

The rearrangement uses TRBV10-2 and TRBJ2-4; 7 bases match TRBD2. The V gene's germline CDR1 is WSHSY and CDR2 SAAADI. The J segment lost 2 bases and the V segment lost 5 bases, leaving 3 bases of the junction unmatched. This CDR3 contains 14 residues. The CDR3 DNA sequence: TGCGCCAGCAGTAGCGGGACTACCAAAAACATTCAGTACTTC. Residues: CASSSGTTKNIQYF.

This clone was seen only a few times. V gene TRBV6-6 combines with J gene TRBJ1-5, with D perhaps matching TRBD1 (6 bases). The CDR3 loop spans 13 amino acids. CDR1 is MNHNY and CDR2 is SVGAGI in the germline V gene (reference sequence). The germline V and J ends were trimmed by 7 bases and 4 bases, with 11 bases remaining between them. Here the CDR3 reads CASKTGGNQPQHF. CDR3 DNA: TGTGCCAGCAAGACAGGCGGGAATCAGCCCCAGCATTTT.

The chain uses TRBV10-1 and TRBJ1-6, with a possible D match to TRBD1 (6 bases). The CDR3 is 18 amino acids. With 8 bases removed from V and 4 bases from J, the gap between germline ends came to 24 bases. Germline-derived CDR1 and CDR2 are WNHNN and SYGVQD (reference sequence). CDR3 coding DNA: TGCGCCAGCGGTAGAAATTTTAGTTGGGGGCAGTATAATTCACCCCTCCACTTT. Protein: CASGRNFSWGQYNSPLHF.

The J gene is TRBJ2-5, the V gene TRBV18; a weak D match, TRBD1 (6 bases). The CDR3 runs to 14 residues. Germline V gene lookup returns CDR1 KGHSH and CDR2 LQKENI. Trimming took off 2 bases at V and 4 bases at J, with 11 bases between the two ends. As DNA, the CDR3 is TGTGCCAGCTCACCAAGACAGGTCCTAGAGACCCAGTACTTC. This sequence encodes CASSPRQVLETQYF.

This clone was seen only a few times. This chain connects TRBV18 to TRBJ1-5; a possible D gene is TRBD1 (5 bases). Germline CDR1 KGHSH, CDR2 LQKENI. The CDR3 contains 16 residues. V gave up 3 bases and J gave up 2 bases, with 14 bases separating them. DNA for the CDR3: TGTGCCAGCTCACCCTGGGGCGGAACAGGCAATCAGCCCCAGCATTTT. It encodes CASSPWGGTGNQPQHF.

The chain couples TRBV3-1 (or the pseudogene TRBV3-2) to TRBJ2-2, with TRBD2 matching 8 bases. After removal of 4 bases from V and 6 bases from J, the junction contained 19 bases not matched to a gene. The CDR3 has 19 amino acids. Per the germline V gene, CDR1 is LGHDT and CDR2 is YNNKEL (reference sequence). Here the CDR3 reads CASSLTGTSIFGTPGELFF. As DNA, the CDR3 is TGTGCCAGCAGCCTGACCGGGACTAGTATTTTCGGGACGCCCGGGGAGCTGTTTTTT.

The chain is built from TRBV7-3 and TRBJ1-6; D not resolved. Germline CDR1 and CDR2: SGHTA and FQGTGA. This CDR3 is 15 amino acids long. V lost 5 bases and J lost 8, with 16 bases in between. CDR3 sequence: CASSRSDKSDSPLHF. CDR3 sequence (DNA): TGTGCCAGCAGCCGATCCGACAAGTCTGATTCACCCCTCCACTTT. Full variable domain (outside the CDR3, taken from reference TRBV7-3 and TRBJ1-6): GAGVSQTPSNKVTEKGKYVELRCDPISGHTALYWYRQSLGQGPEFLIYFQGTGAADDSGLPNDRFFAVRPEGSVSTLKIQRTERGDSAVYLCASSRSDKSDSPLHFGNGTRLTVT.

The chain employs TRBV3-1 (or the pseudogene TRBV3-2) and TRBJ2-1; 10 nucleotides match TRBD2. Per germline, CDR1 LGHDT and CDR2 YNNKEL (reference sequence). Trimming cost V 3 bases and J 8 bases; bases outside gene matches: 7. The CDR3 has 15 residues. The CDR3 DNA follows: TGTGCCAGCAGCCATCGAACTAGCGGGGCATATGAGCAGTTCTTC. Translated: CASSHRTSGAYEQFF.

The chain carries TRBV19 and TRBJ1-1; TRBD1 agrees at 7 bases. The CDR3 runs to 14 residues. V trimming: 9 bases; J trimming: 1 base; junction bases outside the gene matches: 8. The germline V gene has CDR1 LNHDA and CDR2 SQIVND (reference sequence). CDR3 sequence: CASRRRTGNTEAFF. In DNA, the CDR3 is TGTGCCAGCCGAAGGAGGACAGGGAACACTGAAGCTTTCTTT.

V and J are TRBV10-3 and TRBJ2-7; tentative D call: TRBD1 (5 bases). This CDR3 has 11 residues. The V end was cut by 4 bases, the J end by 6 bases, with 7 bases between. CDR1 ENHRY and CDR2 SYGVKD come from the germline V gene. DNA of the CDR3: TGTGCCATCAGTGGTGGGGCCGAGCAGTACTTC. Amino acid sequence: CAISGGAEQYF.

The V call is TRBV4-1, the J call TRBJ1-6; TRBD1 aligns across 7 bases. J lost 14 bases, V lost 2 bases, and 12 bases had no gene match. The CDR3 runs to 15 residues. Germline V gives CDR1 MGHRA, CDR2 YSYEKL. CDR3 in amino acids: CASSQQGQTSRSLHF. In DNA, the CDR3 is TGCGCCAGCAGCCAACAGGGACAGACAAGTAGGTCCCTCCACTTT.

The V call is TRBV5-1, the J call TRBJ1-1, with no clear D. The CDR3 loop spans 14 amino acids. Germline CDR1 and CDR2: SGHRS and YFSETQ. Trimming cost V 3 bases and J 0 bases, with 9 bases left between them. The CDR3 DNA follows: TGCGCCAGCAGCTCCGAGGGCTTGAACACTGAAGCTTTCTTT. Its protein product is CASSSEGLNTEAFF.

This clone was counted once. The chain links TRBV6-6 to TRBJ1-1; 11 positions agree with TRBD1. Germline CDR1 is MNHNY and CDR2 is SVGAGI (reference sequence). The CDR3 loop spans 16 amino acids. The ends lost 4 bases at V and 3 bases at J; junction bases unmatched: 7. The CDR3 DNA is TGTGCCAGCAGTTCAGGGACAGGGGGAGGGTACACTGAAGCTTTCTTT. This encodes CASSSGTGGGYTEAFF.

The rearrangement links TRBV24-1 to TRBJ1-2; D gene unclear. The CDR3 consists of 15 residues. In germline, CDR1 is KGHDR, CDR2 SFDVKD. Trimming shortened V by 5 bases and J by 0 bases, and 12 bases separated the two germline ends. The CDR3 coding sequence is TGTGCCACCAGTGCCGAGGGCGGTTCTAACTATGGCTACACCTTC. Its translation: CATSAEGGSNYGYTF.